Listed here are 21 T cell receptor beta chains from one sample, sequenced in a study of blood T cell repertoires in COVID-19. Libraries were prepared by immunoSEQ multiplex PCR; TCRdb keeps only in-frame clonotypes and omits some of them. The table records about 310,000 clones, roughly 91% of them present only once. What was sequenced was PBMCs or T cells enriched from blood (not recorded which). These receptors all stem from a woman between 25 and 40 years old who had recovered from COVID-19.

In this sample, this clone turned up once. The chain joins TRBV6-2 or TRBV6-3 to TRBJ2-5; no reliable D call. The CDR3 loop spans 11 amino acids. V lost 4 bases and J 2 bases, leaving 2 bases between the germline ends. Germline V gene sequence: CDR1 MNHEY, CDR2 SVGEGT. Here the CDR3 reads CASSSQETQYF. CDR3 DNA: TGTGCCAGCAGTTCTCAAGAGACCCAGTACTTC.

The rearrangement links TRBV5-1 to TRBJ2-5; 7 bases are shared with TRBD1. V trimming: 4 bases; J trimming: 4 bases; junction bases outside the gene matches: 13. In germline, CDR1 is SGHRS, CDR2 YFSETQ. The CDR3 spans 16 residues. This chain's CDR3 is CASSPLQGNVGETQYF. CDR3 sequence (DNA): TGCGCCAGCAGCCCGCTACAGGGGAATGTTGGAGAGACCCAGTACTTC.

The chain is built from TRBV27 and TRBJ2-7; 10 positions agree with TRBD2. The germline V gene has CDR1 MNHEY and CDR2 SMNVEV (reference sequence). With 2 bases clipped from V and 4 bases from J, the junction kept 20 bases outside the gene matches. The CDR3 contains 20 residues. The CDR3 DNA reads TGTGCCAGCAGTTTAGGAGTGGGTATGTACCTAGCGGGAGAAAGGTACGAGCAGTACTTC. It yields the protein CASSLGVGMYLAGERYEQYF.

This chain uses TRBV18 with TRBJ2-3; TRBD1 aligns across 12 bases. Germline CDR1 and CDR2: KGHSH and LQKENI. This CDR3 region has 15 residues. With V trimmed by 3 bases and J by 6 bases, 4 bases remained unmatched. This chain's CDR3 is CASSPQGQGADTQYF. As DNA, the CDR3 is TGTGCCAGCTCACCCCAGGGACAGGGGGCGGATACGCAGTATTTT.

The chain links TRBV11-3 to TRBJ2-1; 11 bases map to TRBD2. The germline V gene encodes CDR1 SGHNT and CDR2 YENEEA. CDR3 size: 19 residues. Trimming cost V 3 bases and J 4 bases; bases outside gene matches: 14. This CDR3 reads CASSFSLRLAGITYNEQFF. For the CDR3, the DNA is TGTGCCAGCAGCTTCTCTTTGAGACTAGCGGGAATCACGTACAATGAGCAGTTCTTC.

The V gene is TRBV10-1, the J gene TRBJ2-7, with D perhaps TRBD2 (6 bases). The CDR3 is 15 amino acids. Trimming shortened V by 6 bases and J by 2 bases, and 17 bases separated the two germline ends. The germline gives CDR1 WNHNN, CDR2 SYGVQD (reference sequence). The CDR3 is CASSPEGTDAYEQYF. The CDR3 DNA reads as TGCGCCAGCAGCCCGGAGGGGACGGACGCCTACGAGCAGTACTTC.

This clone was recorded once. The gene calls are TRBV11-3 and TRBJ2-7, with a weak D call TRBD2 (5 bases). The germline V and J ends were trimmed by 0 bases and 4 bases, with 13 bases remaining between them. The V gene's germline CDR1 is SGHNT and CDR2 YENEEA. This CDR3 comprises 15 residues. The CDR3 DNA reads as TGTGCCAGCAGCTTAGAGTTCGGGGATAAGTACGAGCAGTACTTC. Translating gives CASSLEFGDKYEQYF.

V and J are TRBV20-1 and TRBJ1-2; D is ambiguous. CDR1 DFQATT and CDR2 SNEGSKA come from the germline V gene (reference sequence). There are 11 residues in the CDR3. CDR3 region: CSCGEGYGYTF. The CDR3 DNA is TGCAGCTGCGGGGAAGGCTATGGCTACACCTTC.

V and J are TRBV27 and TRBJ2-2, with 7 positions matching TRBD2. Unmatched junction bases numbered 7, after V lost 6 bases and J lost 3 bases. The CDR3 consists of 15 residues. Germline CDR1 reads MNHEY; CDR2 reads SMNVEV (reference sequence). The CDR3 region has the DNA TGTGCCAGCAGGGGGGGGAGGGCCGACACCGGGGAGCTGTTTTTT. Its protein is CASRGGRADTGELFF.

V and J are TRBV5-1 and TRBJ1-3; D not resolved. Germline V lookup: CDR1 SGHRS, CDR2 YFSETQ. This CDR3 region has 15 residues. Trimming pared 4 bases from V and 4 bases from J, leaving 15 bases between. The CDR3 spells CASSRGLLNGNTIYF. The CDR3 coding sequence is TGCGCCAGCAGCCGCGGCCTGCTGAACGGAAACACCATATATTTT. The entire variable domain, with the rest obtained from reference TRBV5-1 and TRBJ1-3, is as follows: KAGVTQTPRYLIKTRGQQVTLSCSPISGHRSVSWYQQTPGQGLQFLFEYFSETQRNKGNFPGRFSGRQFSNSRSEMNVSTLELGDSALYLCASSRGLLNGNTIYFGEGSWLTVV.

The chain recombines TRBV28 with TRBJ2-5; D remains unclear. The ends were cut back, 2 bases at V and 4 bases at J, with 11 bases in the middle. Germline CDR1 and CDR2: MDHEN and SYDVKM. This CDR3 contains 14 residues. CDR3 sequence reads: CASSLGQSPETQYF. The DNA for the CDR3 is TGTGCCAGCAGTTTAGGCCAGTCCCCAGAGACCCAGTACTTC.

The chain recombines TRBV29-1 with TRBJ1-5, with D unresolved. Germline V CDR1 and CDR2: SQVTM, ANQGSEA. The CDR3 runs 13 residues. Deletions cut 4 bases from V and 7 bases from J, with 14 bases between. The CDR3 protein is CSVVIIRGQPQHF. The CDR3 nucleotides are TGCAGCGTTGTTATTATACGAGGCCAGCCCCAGCATTTT.

The genes are TRBV14 and TRBJ2-3; D ambiguous. CDR3 length: 14 residues. The germline CDR1 and CDR2 sequences are SGHDN and FVKESK. Trimming pared 0 bases from V and 3 bases from J, leaving 7 bases between. The CDR3 here is CASSQEAATDTQYF. The CDR3 coding sequence is TGTGCCAGCAGCCAAGAGGCCGCAACAGATACGCAGTATTTT.

The V call is TRBV30, the J call TRBJ2-5; 8 bases line up with TRBD2. The CDR3 loop spans 14 amino acids. In germline, CDR1 is GTSNPN, CDR2 SVGIG (reference sequence). Trimming removed 6 bases from V and 1 base from J; junction bases left unmatched: 7. This CDR3 is CACSGTLIQETQYF. The DNA of the CDR3 is TGTGCCTGTAGCGGGACTCTAATCCAAGAGACCCAGTACTTC. Together with reference TRBV30 and TRBJ2-5, the CDR3 gives the full variable domain: SQTIHQWPATLVQPVGSPLSLECTVEGTSNPNLYWYRQAAGRGLQLLFYSVGIGQISSEVPQNLSASRPQDRQFILSSKKLLLSDSGFYLCACSGTLIQETQYFGPGTRLLVL.

The chain uses TRBV5-1 and TRBJ2-1; TRBD1 agrees at 7 bases. CDR1 is SGHRS and CDR2 is YFSETQ in the germline V gene. CDR3 size: 16 residues. The V and J ends lost 4 bases and 5 bases, in that order; junction bases with no gene match: 12. CDR3 sequence reads: CASSPSRQGQDNEQFF. CDR3 sequence (DNA): TGCGCCAGCAGCCCTTCCAGACAGGGTCAGGACAATGAGCAGTTCTTC.

CDR3 amino acids: CASSLASESSSGELFF. Written as DNA, the CDR3 is TGCGCCAGCAGCTTGGCCTCTGAGTCAAGTTCGGGGGAGCTGTTTTTT. The chain recombines TRBV5-1 with TRBJ2-2; D not certain. The CDR3 runs 16 residues. The ends were cut back, 0 bases at V and 8 bases at J, with 17 bases in the middle. The germline CDR1 and CDR2 sequences are SGHRS and YFSETQ.

This chain joins TRBV29-1 and TRBJ2-5; TRBD2 matches at 9 bases. The CDR3 contains 15 residues. V was pared by 4 bases and J by 0 bases, with 6 bases of the junction left unmatched. The germline gives CDR1 SQVTM, CDR2 ANQGSEA. The CDR3 nucleotides are TGCAGCGTTGCCCGGCGGGGGGGCGACCAAGAGACCCAGTACTTC. Translated, it gives CSVARRGGDQETQYF.

This rearrangement joins TRBV27 to TRBJ2-1; TRBD2 is a possible D gene (6 bases). The CDR3 length is 15 residues. Looked up from germline, CDR1 is MNHEY and CDR2 is SMNVEV (reference sequence). Trimming cost V 5 bases and J 0 bases, with 11 bases left between them. The CDR3 sequence: CASSQAGSSYNEQFF. The CDR3 bases are TGTGCCAGCAGTCAGGCGGGGAGCTCCTACAATGAGCAGTTCTTC.

This clone appeared once. The chain joins TRBV29-1 to TRBJ2-3; D uncertain. Per germline, CDR1 SQVTM and CDR2 ANQGSEA. The V end was cut by 1 base, the J end by 4 bases, with 12 bases between. The CDR3 has 14 amino acids. This CDR3 reads CSVEGLDKSDTQYF. In DNA, the CDR3 is TGCAGCGTTGAAGGCTTAGATAAATCAGATACGCAGTATTTT.

The V gene is TRBV10-3, the J gene TRBJ1-1, with a weak D call TRBD1 (5 bases). CDR1 is ENHRY and CDR2 is SYGVKD in the germline V gene. V shed 0 bases and J shed 5 bases, with 10 bases lying between them. The CDR3 spans 14 residues. Written as DNA, the CDR3 is TGTGCCATCAGTGAGTCCGGGGGAATTACTGAAGCTTTCTTT. It yields the protein CAISESGGITEAFF.

The J gene is TRBJ2-1, the V gene TRBV4-2; D ambiguous. The germline V gene has CDR1 LGHNA and CDR2 YNFKEQ. CDR3 size: 13 residues. V was trimmed by 3 bases and J by 4 bases, leaving 7 bases between them. Here the CDR3 reads CASSQTLYNEQFF. The CDR3 region has the DNA TGTGCCAGCAGCCAGACATTGTACAATGAGCAGTTCTTC.